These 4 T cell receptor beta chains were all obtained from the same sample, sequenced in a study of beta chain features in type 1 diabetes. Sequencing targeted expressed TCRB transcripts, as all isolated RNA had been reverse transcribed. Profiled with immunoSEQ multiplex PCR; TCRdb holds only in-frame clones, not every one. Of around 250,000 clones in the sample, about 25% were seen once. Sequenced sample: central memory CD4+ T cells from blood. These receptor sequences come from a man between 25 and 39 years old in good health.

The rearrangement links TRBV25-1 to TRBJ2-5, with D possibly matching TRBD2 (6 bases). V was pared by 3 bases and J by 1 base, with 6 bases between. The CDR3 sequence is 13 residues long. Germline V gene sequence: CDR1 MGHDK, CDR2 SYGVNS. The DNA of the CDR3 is TGTGCCAGCAGTGACGGGGGCCAAGAGACCCAGTACTTC. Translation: CASSDGGQETQYF.

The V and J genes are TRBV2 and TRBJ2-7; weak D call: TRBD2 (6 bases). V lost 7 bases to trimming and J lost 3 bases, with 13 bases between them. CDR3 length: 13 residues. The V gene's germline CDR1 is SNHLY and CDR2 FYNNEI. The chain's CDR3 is CASKGLRIYEQYF. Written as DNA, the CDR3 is TGTGCCAGCAAGGGACTCCGTATCTACGAGCAGTACTTC. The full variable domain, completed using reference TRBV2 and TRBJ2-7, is EPEVTQTPSHQVTQMGQEVILRCVPISNHLYFYWYRQILGQKVEFLVSFYNNEISEKSEIFDDQFSVERPDGSNFTLKIRSTKLEDSAMYFCASKGLRIYEQYFGPGTRLTVT.

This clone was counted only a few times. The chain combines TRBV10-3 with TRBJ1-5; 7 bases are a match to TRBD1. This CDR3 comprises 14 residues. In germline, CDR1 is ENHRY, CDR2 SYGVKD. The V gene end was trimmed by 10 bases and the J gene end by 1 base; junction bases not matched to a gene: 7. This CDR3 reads CATQTGTSNQPQHF. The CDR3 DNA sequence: TGTGCCACCCAGACAGGGACAAGCAATCAGCCCCAGCATTTT.

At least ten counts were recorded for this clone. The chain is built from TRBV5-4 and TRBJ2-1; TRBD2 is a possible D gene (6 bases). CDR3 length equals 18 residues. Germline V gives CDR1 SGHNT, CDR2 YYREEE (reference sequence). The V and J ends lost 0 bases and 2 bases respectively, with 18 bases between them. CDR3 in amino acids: CASSLGTKSGGPYNEQFF. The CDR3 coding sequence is TGTGCCAGCAGCTTGGGGACCAAGTCAGGAGGGCCCTACAATGAGCAGTTCTTC.